One sample yielded the 21 T cell receptor beta chains listed below, sequenced in a study of glioma-infiltrating T cells after dendritic cell vaccination. Some clones are missing from TCRdb's copy, which holds only in-frame ones; the method was immunoSEQ multiplex PCR. Among 20,000 or so clones listed, about four fifths were seen once. Here the sequenced sample was blood, taken before dendritic cell vaccination. The source of these receptors is a human donor with glioblastoma.

The chain couples TRBV5-6 to TRBJ2-7, with TRBD1 as a possible D gene (5 bases). The CDR3 runs to 15 residues. The V and J ends lost 5 bases and 7 bases respectively, with 22 bases between them. From germline, CDR1 is SGHDT and CDR2 YYEEEE. The CDR3 loop reads CASSRPGRVVWEQYF. The DNA of the CDR3 is TGTGCCAGCAGTCGTCCCGGCAGGGTTGTTTGGGAGCAGTACTTC.

V is TRBV7-7 and J is TRBJ2-5; 8 bases align to TRBD2. The CDR3 spans 14 residues. The V gene's germline CDR1 is SSHAT and CDR2 FNYEAQ (reference sequence). Trimming cost V 6 bases and J 1 base; bases outside gene matches: 4. The CDR3 here is CASSLGTSQETQYF. The CDR3 DNA sequence: TGTGCCAGCAGTCTGGGGACTAGCCAAGAGACCCAGTACTTC.

This chain uses TRBV5-1 with TRBJ2-2; tentatively, D is TRBD1 (7 bases). The V gene's germline CDR1 is SGHRS and CDR2 YFSETQ. The CDR3 loop spans 14 amino acids. V was trimmed by 7 bases and J by 4 bases, leaving 14 bases between them. The CDR3 reads CASERGTVTGELFF. In DNA, the CDR3 is TGCGCCAGCGAGCGCGGGACAGTCACCGGGGAGCTGTTTTTT.

This sequence joins TRBV7-3 and TRBJ1-6; maybe TRBD1 (6 bases). The CDR3 is 13 amino acids. Germline values: CDR1 SGHTA, CDR2 FQGTGA. The V gene lost 2 bases and the J gene lost 9 bases, with 8 bases spanning the gap. The CDR3 loop is CASSLGQSSPLHF. The CDR3 DNA reads as TGTGCCAGCAGCTTAGGACAGAGTTCACCCCTCCACTTT.

The rearrangement joins TRBV7-8 to TRBJ2-6; 7 nucleotides match TRBD1. CDR3 length equals 18 residues. Per germline, CDR1 SGHVS and CDR2 FQNEAQ. V dropped 1 base and J dropped 1; count of bases not matched to a gene: 7. In DNA form, the CDR3 reads TGTGCCAGCAGCTTAGGGGGCAGGGGGAGATCTGGGGCCAACGTCCTGACTTTC. Translating it yields CASSLGGRGRSGANVLTF. The full variable domain, rest sourced from reference TRBV7-8 and TRBJ2-6, is GAGVSQSPRYKVAKRGQDVALRCDPISGHVSLFWYQQALGQGPEFLTYFQNEAQLDKSGLPSDRFFAERPEGSVSTLKIQRTQQEDSAVYLCASSLGGRGRSGANVLTFGAGSRLTVL.

This chain uses TRBV7-9 with TRBJ2-1; D unresolved. The CDR3 contains 15 residues. Germline CDR1 and CDR2: SEHNR and FQNEAQ (reference sequence). Trimming took 7 bases from V and 1 from J, leaving 14 bases between them. The CDR3 DNA reads as TGTGCCAGCATCGGAAGCGCCCAGTCCTACAATGAGCAGTTCTTC. This translates into CASIGSAQSYNEQFF.

The rearrangement uses TRBV30 and TRBJ2-3; 14 bases fit TRBD2. The V segment lost 2 bases and the J segment 5 bases; nucleotides outside the gene matches: 6. In germline, CDR1 is GTSNPN, CDR2 SVGIG (reference sequence). The CDR3 sequence is 16 residues long. CDR3 nucleotide sequence: TGTGCCTGGAGTCTGGGACTAGCGGGAGAAGGAGATACGCAGTATTTT. This gives the protein CAWSLGLAGEGDTQYF.

This sequence joins TRBV5-1 and TRBJ1-1; 10 bases are shared with TRBD1. Germline V gene sequence: CDR1 SGHRS, CDR2 YFSETQ. J gave up 2 bases and V 3 bases, and 4 bases lay outside the gene matches. There are 15 residues in the CDR3. CDR3 nucleotides: TGCGCCAGCAGCTCCCTGACAGGGGGCAACACTGAAGCTTTCTTT. It specifies CASSSLTGGNTEAFF.

This sequence joins TRBV30 and TRBJ2-6; TRBD1 matches at 8 bases. The germline V gene encodes CDR1 GTSNPN and CDR2 SVGIG (reference sequence). The CDR3 sequence is 17 residues long. The trim removed 5 bases at V and 0 bases at J, leaving 9 bases unmatched. As DNA, the CDR3 is TGTGCCTGGGAACGGGGACAGGCCCTCTCTGGGGCCAACGTCCTGACTTTC. It translates to CAWERGQALSGANVLTF.

The chain combines TRBV30 with TRBJ1-2; no clear D gene. V dropped 2 bases and J dropped 9 bases, with 16 bases sitting between them. This CDR3 comprises 13 residues. Germline CDR1 and CDR2: GTSNPN and SVGIG (reference sequence). CDR3 sequence (DNA): TGTGCCTGGAGTATCTCCGACACCGATCGCTACACCTTC. Amino acids: CAWSISDTDRYTF. The whole variable domain, remainder taken from reference TRBV30 and TRBJ1-2, is SQTIHQWPATLVQPVGSPLSLECTVEGTSNPNLYWYRQAAGRGLQLLFYSVGIGQISSEVPQNLSASRPQDRQFILSSKKLLLSDSGFYLCAWSISDTDRYTFGSGTRLTVV.

This clone was detected a few times. This chain connects TRBV4-3 to TRBJ2-5; D gene uncertain. V lost 0 bases and J 2 bases, leaving 10 bases between the germline ends. The CDR3 is made up of 15 amino acids. Germline V lookup: CDR1 LGHNA, CDR2 YSLEER. The CDR3 region is CASSQDRGSQETQYF. CDR3 sequence (DNA): TGCGCCAGCAGCCAAGATCGCGGCAGTCAAGAGACCCAGTACTTC.

The chain's CDR3 is CASSLTGTSGPLGQFF. In DNA form, the CDR3 reads TGTGCCAGCAGCTTAACGGGGACTAGCGGGCCCCTTGGGCAGTTCTTC. The genes are TRBV7-3 and TRBJ2-1, with 12 nucleotides matching TRBD2. The CDR3 covers 16 residues. The V gene end was trimmed by 0 bases and the J gene end by 12 bases; junction bases not matched to a gene: 9. CDR1 and CDR2 (germline): SGHTA, FQGTGA. The full variable domain, completed using reference TRBV7-3 and TRBJ2-1, is GAGVSQTPSNKVTEKGKYVELRCDPISGHTALYWYRQSLGQGPEFLIYFQGTGAADDSGLPNDRFFAVRPEGSVSTLKIQRTERGDSAVYLCASSLTGTSGPLGQFFGPGTRLTVL.

This clone was found once. This chain connects TRBV5-6 to TRBJ1-5; 11 bases are shared with TRBD1. CDR1 is SGHDT and CDR2 is YYEEEE in the germline V gene. The junction had 2 bases not matched to a gene; V was cut back by 2 bases and J by 1 base. The CDR3 has 16 amino acids. The DNA for the CDR3 is TGTGCCAGCAGCTTCGGGACAGGGGGGAGCAATCAGCCCCAGCATTTT. It translates to CASSFGTGGSNQPQHF.

The gene calls are TRBV2 and TRBJ2-7, with 8 nucleotides matching TRBD1. The length of the CDR3 is 13 residues. After removal of 5 bases from V and 6 bases from J, the junction contained 6 bases not matched to a gene. Germline lookup yields CDR1 SNHLY and CDR2 FYNNEI. The CDR3 DNA sequence: TGTGCCAGCAGTCTCGGACAGGGAAGCGAGCAGTACTTC. It encodes CASSLGQGSEQYF.

V and J are TRBV11-2 and TRBJ2-7; the D gene is possibly TRBD2 (5 bases). The germline V gene has CDR1 SGHAT and CDR2 FQNNGV. This CDR3 comprises 15 residues. The V gene lost 1 base and the J gene lost 3 bases, with 13 bases spanning the gap. Written as DNA, the CDR3 is TGTGCCAGCAGCTTAGTCGGCGGGTCTCGCTACGAGCAGTACTTC. Encoded protein: CASSLVGGSRYEQYF.

This clone was picked up one time. The J gene is TRBJ2-5, the V gene TRBV5-1, with 11 positions matching TRBD2. CDR3 length: 16 residues. J was trimmed by 4 bases and V by 4 bases; bases with no gene match: 9. CDR1 and CDR2 (germline): SGHRS, YFSETQ. The CDR3 region is CASSHDSGRARETQYF. The CDR3 DNA is TGCGCCAGCAGCCACGATAGCGGGAGGGCCAGAGAGACCCAGTACTTC.

The chain is built from TRBV4-3 and TRBJ2-1, with 8 bases lining up with TRBD2. Germline V lookup: CDR1 LGHNA, CDR2 YSLEER. The junction had 0 bases not matched to a gene; V was cut back by 4 bases and J by 4 bases. The CDR3 has 13 residues. CDR3 sequence: CASSPGGYNEQFF. In DNA, the CDR3 is TGCGCCAGCAGCCCGGGGGGGTACAATGAGCAGTTCTTC.

The chain employs TRBV15 and TRBJ2-3, with 10 bases lining up with TRBD2. With 5 bases clipped from V and 4 bases from J, the junction kept 6 bases outside the gene matches. Germline-derived CDR1 and CDR2 are LNHNV and YYDKDF (reference sequence). This CDR3 spans 15 amino acids. CDR3 DNA: TGTGCCACCAGCCTCGTAGCGGGAGGCGCAGATACGCAGTATTTT. Translation gives CATSLVAGGADTQYF.

This clone showed up just a few times. The J gene is TRBJ2-7, the V gene TRBV15, with a tentative D call TRBD1 (7 bases). Germline CDR1 and CDR2: LNHNV and YYDKDF (reference sequence). This CDR3 contains 17 residues. Trimming cost V 2 bases and J 2 bases, with 19 bases left between them. The CDR3 loop reads CATSRSPKGGGAYEQYF. The DNA of the CDR3 is TGTGCCACCAGCAGATCCCCCAAAGGGGGCGGGGCCTACGAGCAGTACTTC.

The rearrangement links TRBV27 to TRBJ2-7, with 9 bases aligning to TRBD2. CDR1 is MNHEY, CDR2 SMNVEV, per germline (reference sequence). The length of the CDR3 is 16 residues. The J segment lost 3 bases and the V segment lost 6 bases, leaving 12 bases of the junction unmatched. CDR3 amino acids: CASRPLLAGENYEQYF. For the CDR3, the DNA is TGTGCCAGCAGACCCCTATTAGCGGGAGAAAACTACGAGCAGTACTTC.

The chain recombines TRBV29-1 with TRBJ1-2, with 8 bases fitting TRBD1. V lost 4 bases, J lost 8 bases, and 6 bases stayed unmatched. The CDR3 runs to 12 residues. Per germline, CDR1 SQVTM and CDR2 ANQGSEA. The CDR3 sequence: CSVAQGAEGYTF. CDR3 nucleotide sequence: TGCAGCGTTGCCCAGGGGGCTGAGGGCTACACCTTC.